Shown below are 28 T cell receptor beta chains from a single sample sequenced in a study of T-cell reconstitution after alpha-beta-depleted transplantation in children. Unique molecular identifiers tagged the TCRbeta library. TCRdb ran MiXCR on the PCR reads and lists one entry per CDR3 protein. The sample lists approximately 200,000 distinct CDR3 sequences, roughly 14% occurring once. This material consisted of PBMCs from the stem cell graft donor, taken from the stem cell graft. Receptors originate from a human donor who donated a stem cell graft to a child with acute lymphoblastic leukemia.

This clonotype was counted ten times or more. The chain recombines TRBV13 with TRBJ2-6, with TRBD2 identical over 8 bases. CDR1 PRHDT and CDR2 FYEKMQ come from the germline V gene (reference sequence). Trimming removed 4 bases from V and 1 base from J; junction bases left unmatched: 3. The CDR3 covers 16 residues. The CDR3 region is CASSSGGDSGANVLTF. CDR3 DNA sequence: TGTGCCAGCAGCTCGGGAGGGGATTCTGGGGCCAACGTCCTGACTTTC.

This clonotype appeared many times. The V and J genes are TRBV11-2 and TRBJ2-7; D is undetermined. The CDR3 covers 15 residues. CDR1 is SGHAT, CDR2 FQNNGV, per germline. V lost 1 base and J lost 6, with 16 bases in between. In nucleotides, the CDR3 is TGTGCCAGCAGCTTAGTATCCGGGTCTGTTGGCGAGCAGTACTTC. This sequence encodes CASSLVSGSVGEQYF.

This clonotype showed up many times. This chain uses TRBV5-1 with TRBJ1-1; no firm D call. Germline assignment: CDR1 SGHRS and CDR2 YFSETQ. V shed 2 bases and J shed 1 base, with 12 bases lying between them. The CDR3 runs 15 residues. For the CDR3, the DNA is TGCGCCAGCAGCTTATATGGACGGCGGAACACTGAAGCTTTCTTT. Protein: CASSLYGRRNTEAFF.

This clonotype was recorded many times. The V gene is TRBV7-2, the J gene TRBJ2-3; D is possibly TRBD2 (7 bases). The CDR3 consists of 15 residues. The germline gives CDR1 SGHTA, CDR2 FQGNSA. Deletions cut 0 bases from V and 11 bases from J, with 18 bases between. The CDR3 region is CASSLAGGQGARQYF. The CDR3 DNA sequence: TGTGCCAGCAGCTTAGCGGGGGGGCAAGGAGCAAGGCAGTATTTT. The full variable domain, completed using reference TRBV7-2 and TRBJ2-3, is GAGVSQSPSNKVTEKGKDVELRCDPISGHTALYWYRQSLGQGLEFLIYFQGNSAPDKSGLPSDRFSAERTGGSVSTLTIQRTQQEDSAVYLCASSLAGGQGARQYFGPGTRLTVL.

This clonotype appeared many times. This chain joins TRBV12-3 or TRBV12-4 and TRBJ1-1; D call uncertain. The CDR3 extends over 13 amino acids. V was shortened by 4 bases and J by 5 bases, with 11 bases between the two germline ends. In DNA form, the CDR3 reads TGTGCCAGCAGTTGGTTTGGCGGAACTGAAGCTTTCTTT. Translation gives CASSWFGGTEAFF.

In its sample, this clonotype was seen many times. The chain joins TRBV5-1 to TRBJ1-1; D ambiguous. The CDR3 has 15 residues. Trimming left V 2 bases short and J 3 bases short, with 14 bases between. In germline, CDR1 is SGHRS, CDR2 YFSETQ. CDR3 protein: CASSFNVGFDTEAFF. In nucleotides, the CDR3 is TGCGCCAGCAGCTTTAACGTGGGGTTTGACACTGAAGCTTTCTTT.

This clonotype was counted ten times or more. The chain is built from TRBV12-3 or TRBV12-4 and TRBJ2-1; 9 bases align to TRBD2. The CDR3 extends over 16 amino acids. V lost 3 bases, J lost 4 bases, and 7 bases stayed unmatched. The CDR3 spells CASSFFIAGAYNEQFF. CDR3 in DNA: TGTGCCAGCAGTTTTTTTATAGCGGGAGCGTACAATGAGCAGTTCTTC.

This clonotype was counted a single time. A much larger clone lies a single base off, so this may be a read error. No DNA is shown, since the ends of the CDR3 on it are uncertain; the CDR3 is the one TCRdb lists. The chain employs TRBV10-3 and TRBJ1-1; the D segment call TRBD1 is taken from the table without a DNA check. The CDR3 is 14 amino acids long, termini counted. CDR1 is ENHRY, CDR2 SYGVKD, per germline. The CDR3 loop is CAISEWGAGTEPFF.

Concerning this clonotype itself: A much larger clone differs from this one at a single base, so this may be a read error. This chain links TRBV12-3 or TRBV12-4 with TRBJ2-7; D gene ambiguous. Trimming removed 2 bases from V and 2 bases from J, with 10 bases in between. The CDR3 totals 14 residues. CDR3 in DNA: TGTGCCAGCAGTTTAAGTGACCGCACCTACGAGCAGTACTTC. It specifies CASSLSDRTYEQYF.

The chain links TRBV29-1 to TRBJ2-7, with 10 positions matching TRBD2. Losses at the gene ends were 4 bases for V and 1 base for J; bases not matched to a gene: 7. CDR1 and CDR2 (germline): SQVTM, ANQGSEA. The CDR3 runs to 15 residues. CDR3 in amino acids: CSVGPELAGSYEQYF. For the CDR3, the DNA is TGCAGCGTTGGGCCGGAACTAGCGGGATCCTACGAGCAGTACTTC.

At least ten counts were recorded for this clonotype. The genes are TRBV12-3 or TRBV12-4 and TRBJ2-7; D remains ambiguous. Deletions cut 1 base from V and 0 bases from J, with 7 bases between. This CDR3 spans 14 amino acids. Here the CDR3 DNA reads TGTGCCAGCAGTTTAGACGGCGTCTCCTACGAGCAGTACTTC. Translated: CASSLDGVSYEQYF.

This clonotype was counted many times. The CDR3 loop reads CSARVQLASNEQFF. The CDR3 DNA is TGCAGTGCTAGAGTCCAGCTAGCGTCCAATGAGCAGTTCTTC. V and J are TRBV20-1 and TRBJ2-1; D possibly corresponds to TRBD2 (6 bases). The germline V gene has CDR1 DFQATT and CDR2 SNEGSKA (reference sequence). Trimming took 1 base from V and 6 from J, leaving 13 bases between them. CDR3 size: 14 residues.

In its sample, this clonotype was seen many times. This sequence joins TRBV28 and TRBJ2-7; D is possibly TRBD1 (6 bases). V lost 6 bases and J lost 6, with 18 bases in between. The CDR3 extends over 14 amino acids. Per the germline V gene, CDR1 is MDHEN and CDR2 is SYDVKM. In DNA form, the CDR3 reads TGTGCCAGCAGCTACGGGACACCCCGGGGCGAGCAGTACTTC. This codes for CASSYGTPRGEQYF.

This clonotype was seen ten or more times. The DNA for the CDR3 is TGCGCCAGCAGCTTGGAGGGGGGGCGCGCAGCTTTCTTT. It specifies CASSLEGGRAAFF. This chain uses TRBV5-1 with TRBJ1-1, with D maybe TRBD1 (6 bases). The CDR3 loop spans 13 amino acids. V was trimmed by 0 bases and J by 10 bases, leaving 13 bases between them. Per germline, CDR1 SGHRS and CDR2 YFSETQ.

This clonotype was seen repeatedly, ten times or more. The rearrangement uses TRBV10-3 and TRBJ2-7, with D possibly being TRBD1 (6 bases). Germline CDR1 is ENHRY and CDR2 is SYGVKD. The CDR3 spans 14 residues. V was pared by 5 bases and J by 6 bases, with 17 bases between. DNA for the CDR3: TGTGCCATCAGTACCCGGGACACTACCTCCGAGCAGTACTTC. This encodes CAISTRDTTSEQYF.

Remarks on this clonotype: Being one base from a much bigger clone, this may be a read error. V and J are TRBV28 and TRBJ2-7, with TRBD1 matching over 8 bases. The CDR3 is 16 amino acids. Germline V gene data show CDR1 as MDHEN and CDR2 as SYDVKM. V was clipped by 3 bases and J by 4 bases; unmatched bases: 11. The CDR3 here is CASSLLDRAARYEQYF. The CDR3 region has the DNA TGTGCCAGCAGTTTGTTGGACAGGGCAGCCCGATACGAGCAGTACTTC.

This clonotype was counted many times. This chain links TRBV29-1 with TRBJ2-5; possibly TRBD1 or TRBD2 for D (6 bases each). Trimming stripped 4 bases from V and 5 bases from J, with 14 bases between. The CDR3 has 13 amino acids. Germline assignment: CDR1 SQVTM and CDR2 ANQGSEA. This chain's CDR3 is CSVVFGGAETQYF. The DNA of the CDR3 is TGCAGCGTTGTCTTCGGGGGCGCGGAGACCCAGTACTTC.

The table lists this clonotype with many counts. The J gene is TRBJ1-5, the V gene TRBV6-5; D gene uncertain. Trimming took off 0 bases at V and 3 bases at J, with 9 bases between the two ends. This CDR3 contains 15 residues. Germline V lookup: CDR1 MNHEY, CDR2 SVGAGI. The DNA for the CDR3 is TGTGCCAGCAGTTACTCGCCAGGCTACAATCAGCCCCAGCATTTT. Translation gives CASSYSPGYNQPQHF.

The chain joins TRBV5-1 to TRBJ2-7, with 8 nucleotides matching TRBD2. CDR1 is SGHRS and CDR2 is YFSETQ in the germline V gene. This CDR3 has 15 residues. The V segment lost 1 base and the J segment 3 bases; nucleotides outside the gene matches: 6. This CDR3 reads CASSLTSGKFYEQYF. The CDR3 DNA reads as TGCGCCAGCAGCTTGACTAGCGGTAAATTCTACGAGCAGTACTTC.

At least ten counts were recorded for this clonotype. The chain recombines TRBV29-1 with TRBJ2-1, with D hard to call. This CDR3 region has 10 residues. V shed 8 bases and J shed 9 bases, with 11 bases lying between them. CDR1 and CDR2 from the germline V gene are SQVTM and ANQGSEA. The CDR3 nucleotides are TGCAGCACCCGTGCTAGTGAGCAGTTCTTC. This gives the protein CSTRASEQFF.

This clonotype was found a few times. The rearrangement joins TRBV20-1 to TRBJ2-1, with TRBD2 matching 14 bases. The CDR3 loop spans 14 amino acids. With 2 bases clipped from V and 7 bases from J, the junction kept 1 base outside the gene matches. The germline gives CDR1 DFQATT, CDR2 SNEGSKA (reference sequence). CDR3 amino acids: CSARWTSGRNEQFF. The CDR3 DNA follows: TGCAGTGCTAGATGGACTAGCGGGAGGAATGAGCAGTTCTTC.

This clonotype was detected a few times. This chain joins TRBV5-1 and TRBJ2-1; 12 bases line up with TRBD2. Trimming removed 5 bases from V and 10 bases from J; junction bases left unmatched: 7. CDR3 length: 14 amino acids. Germline CDR1 and CDR2: SGHRS and YFSETQ. CDR3 region: CASRTGTSGLEQFF. The CDR3 DNA sequence: TGCGCCAGCAGAACCGGGACTAGCGGGCTAGAGCAGTTCTTC.

This clonotype has a count of ten or more. This rearrangement joins TRBV9 to TRBJ2-1; 8 bases map to TRBD2. The V gene end was trimmed by 3 bases and the J gene end by 1 base; junction bases not matched to a gene: 6. There are 16 residues in the CDR3. Looked up from germline, CDR1 is SGDLS and CDR2 is YYNGEE. The CDR3 is CASSALSGISYNEQFF. CDR3 in DNA: TGTGCCAGCAGCGCCCTTAGCGGGATATCCTACAATGAGCAGTTCTTC.

This clonotype was picked up many times. The V and J genes are TRBV20-1 and TRBJ2-1; D is possibly TRBD2 (6 bases). The CDR3 runs 13 residues. The V gene's germline CDR1 is DFQATT and CDR2 SNEGSKA (reference sequence). With 5 bases removed from V and 5 bases from J, the gap between germline ends came to 13 bases. The DNA for the CDR3 is TGCAGTGCTCGTTGGCGGGGCCACAATGAGCAGTTCTTC. As protein: CSARWRGHNEQFF.

The sample holds many counts of this clonotype. V gene TRBV7-8 combines with J gene TRBJ2-1, with 11 bases fitting TRBD2. Germline lookup yields CDR1 SGHVS and CDR2 FQNEAQ. The CDR3 is 18 residues long. The V and J ends lost 1 base and 2 bases, in that order; junction bases with no gene match: 7. The CDR3 region is CASSLVSSGRFTYNEQFF. The DNA for the CDR3 is TGTGCCAGCAGCTTAGTTTCTAGCGGGAGGTTCACCTACAATGAGCAGTTCTTC.

This clonotype was seen repeatedly, ten times or more. V is TRBV12-3 or TRBV12-4 and J is TRBJ2-5; TRBD1 matches 9 bases. The ends lost 5 bases at V and 8 bases at J; junction bases unmatched: 9. CDR3 length: 14 residues. The CDR3 loop reads CASSHTGGPLTQYF. The CDR3 DNA reads as TGTGCCAGCAGTCATACAGGGGGCCCCCTAACCCAGTACTTC.

This clonotype has ten or more counts. The chain is built from TRBV9 and TRBJ2-1; 8 nucleotides line up with TRBD2. This CDR3 has 13 residues. In germline, CDR1 is SGDLS, CDR2 YYNGEE. Trimming cost V 2 bases and J 6 bases; bases outside gene matches: 1. Here the CDR3 reads CASSVSGTNEQFF. The DNA of the CDR3 is TGTGCCAGCAGCGTTAGCGGGACCAATGAGCAGTTCTTC.

This clonotype was recorded many times. The chain carries TRBV29-1 and TRBJ1-1; tentative D call: TRBD1 (6 bases). The V end was cut by 4 bases, the J end by 1 base, with 16 bases between. The CDR3 runs 15 residues. The V gene's germline CDR1 is SQVTM and CDR2 ANQGSEA. The DNA for the CDR3 is TGCAGCGTTGCCCCGCCCGGGGGCCCGAACACTGAAGCTTTCTTT. It encodes CSVAPPGGPNTEAFF.